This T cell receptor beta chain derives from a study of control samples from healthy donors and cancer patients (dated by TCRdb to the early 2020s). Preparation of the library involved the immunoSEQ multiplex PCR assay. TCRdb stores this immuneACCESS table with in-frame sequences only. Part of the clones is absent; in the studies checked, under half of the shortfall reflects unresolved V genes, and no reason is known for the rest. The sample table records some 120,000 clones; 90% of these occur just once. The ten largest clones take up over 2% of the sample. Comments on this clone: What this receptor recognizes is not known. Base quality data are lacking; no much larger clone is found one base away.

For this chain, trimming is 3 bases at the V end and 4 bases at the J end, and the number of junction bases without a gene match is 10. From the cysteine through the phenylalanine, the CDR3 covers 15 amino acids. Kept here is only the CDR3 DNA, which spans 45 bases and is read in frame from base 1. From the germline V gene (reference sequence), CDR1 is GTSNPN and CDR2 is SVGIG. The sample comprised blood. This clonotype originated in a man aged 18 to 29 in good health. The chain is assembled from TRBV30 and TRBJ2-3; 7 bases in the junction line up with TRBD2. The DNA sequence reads TGTGCCTGGAGCCCGGGGGGTACTGCGGCAGATACGCAGTATTTT. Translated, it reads CAWSPGGTAADTQYF.